This T cell receptor (beta chain) was identified during a study of STAT3 mutations in large granular lymphocyte leukemia. Overall study findings and caveats: At least one immunodominant TCR beta clonotype appeared in every T-cell large granular lymphocyte leukemia patient. A small but highly pathogenic clone may have been missed.

With regard to this clone: Antigen: not known.

Average productive template count per sample was 35,000 to 45,000. Only in-frame clones appear in the TCRdb table, and some are missing; sequencing was by immunoSEQ multiplex PCR. The repertoire holds about 10,000 clones, with around 52% as singletons. The CDR3 sequence is 14 residues long. With V trimmed by 5 bases and J by 8 bases, 4 bases remained unmatched. Germline CDR1 is SEHNR and CDR2 is FQNEAQ (reference sequence). Specimen: peripheral blood mononuclear cells. The rearrangement joins TRBV7-9 to TRBJ1-6; 9 nucleotides align to TRBD1. This clonotype was obtained from a boy aged 5-17 years with T-cell large granular lymphocyte leukemia. Some clones in this sample may be carry-over from other donors' samples. CDR3 in amino acids: CASSRTGVDSPLHF. CDR3 sequence (DNA): TGTGCCAGCAGCAGGACAGGGGTGGATTCACCCCTCCACTTT.